The present T cell receptor (beta chain) was sequenced within a study of T-cell memory formation after mild COVID-19 (dated by TCRdb to the early 2020s). Turning to the overall study: TCR sequence clusters from the two donors were found to be largely donor specific. Two young, previously healthy adult volunteers, one female and one male, were included in the cohort. In two donors, T-cell clones that expanded and contracted after mild COVID-19 were followed by sequencing TCRalpha and TCRbeta repertoires longitudinally.

Ficoll-Paque density gradient centrifugation was used to isolate PBMCs. Study-level results and caveats: The detection of some responding clones in pre-infection memory suggests that pre-existing cross-reactive memory T cells joined the SARS-CoV-2 response. Only a couple of mild cases were covered by the study, and larger cohorts that include severe cases with pre-infection samples were considered necessary. Whether the second-wave clones peaking on day 37 were SARS-CoV-2 specific was not confirmed. Balanced CD4/CD8 phenotypes were observed for clones contracting from day 15 to 85, whereas a bias towards CD4+ was observed for a second wave of clones expanding from day 15 to 37. Contracting CD4+ clones were located mainly in the CM and EM memory subsets, whereas CD8+ clones were found to be enriched in EMRA.

This clonotype appeared a few times. The clone's antigen remains unknown. There are no base qualities to consult, and no much larger clone falls within one base. Data came from an Illumina NovaSeq 6000. TCRalpha and TCRbeta cDNA libraries were constructed by 5'RACE with constant-segment primers, with sample barcodes and unique molecular identifiers being introduced. RNA was extracted from every sample with Trizol reagent. Library amplification was performed in two PCR steps, and a second sample barcode and Illumina TruSeq adapters were introduced in the second step. Libraries were sequenced on an Illumina NovaSeq with 2 x 150 bp paired-end reads. Under the source paper's analysis protocol: Demultiplexing of reads and collapsing into UMI-guided consensus sequences were performed with migec v1.2.7. Using mixcr v2.1.11, UMI consensuses were aligned to TRA and TRB V and J templates and then assembled into clonotypes. Clonotypes were classified as expanded or contracted when called significant by both edgeR and NoisET, with noise models trained on biological replicates. For edgeR calls, a false discovery rate-adjusted p below 0.01 and a log2 fold-change threshold of 1 were applied. As an exploratory analysis of dynamics, max-normalized trajectories of the 1000 most abundant clonotypes were examined with PCA combined with hierarchical clustering. The CD4 or CD8 phenotype of responding clones was assigned using the separately sequenced CD4+ and CD8+ repertoires. Using fastp trimming at Q25 and MiXCR clonotype assembly, TCRdb reanalyzed the public sequencing data and kept in-frame beta chains. Rows with a matching CDR3 protein are joined into one entry that keeps the most common DNA and genes. The V and J calls reflect TCRdb's pipeline rather than the authors' work. The sample table shows 270,000 or so distinct CDR3 sequences, and 18% are seen once. Around 23% of the sample goes to the ten largest clones.

The CDR3 has 15 amino acids, counting the end cysteine and phenylalanine. Just the 45-base CDR3 DNA is kept, in frame starting at base 1. After removal of 3 bases from V and 6 bases from J, the junction retains 5 bases not matched to a gene. The sample was PBMCs or a T cell subset sorted from them (not recorded which). The source is a man aged 18 to 29 who had mild COVID-19 (a few samples of this study predate the infection). The sample titles of this study are shuffled in the database, so cell type and time point are left out; the donor was told from shared clones. The chain is made from TRBV12-3 or TRBV12-4 and TRBJ2-1; 10 bases in the middle match TRBD2. The CDR3 protein: CASSFSLAGANEQFF. The DNA sequence follows: TGTGCCAGCAGTTTCTCTCTAGCGGGGGCCAATGAGCAGTTCTTC.